The T cell receptor (beta chain) under discussion was sequenced for a study of blood T cells in healthy people across ages. Study-level background: Roughly one uniquely barcoded beta molecule per two T cells was captured.

A note on this clonotype: A read error is possible here, since a much larger clone lies one base away.

Together with a sample-barcoded 5' primer, a J-beta primer mix was included in a second PCR lasting roughly 6 to 12 cycles. Each cDNA molecule carried a tag from a template-switch adaptor that contained 12 random nucleotides. TCRdb called the 5' RACE reads again in MiXCR, with one record for every CDR3 protein. Among about 640,000 distinct CDR3 sequences, under 65% were seen once, and the ten largest hold about two fifths. Researchers isolated at least 6 million PBMCs per sample. Total RNA extracted from each sample amounted to at least 6 micrograms. The CDR3 contains 14 residues. The V gene's germline CDR1 is SQVTM and CDR2 ANQGSEA.

This chain joins TRBV29-1 and TRBJ2-3; TRBD1 aligns across 7 bases. The clonotype comes from a man aged 60 to 69 in good health. Sequenced input: blood. The CDR3 nucleotides read TGCAGCGTAATCAGGGGGACCTCCACAGAGACGCAGTATTTT. This codes for CSVIRGTSTETQYF.